These 8 T cell receptor beta chains came from one sample sequenced in a study of cytomegalovirus exposure and HLA in healthy donors. PCR involved 60 Vbeta and 13 Jbeta primers. Repertoires were generated with immunoSEQ multiplex PCR, while TCRdb's copy carries only in-frame clones and drops some. The sample lists roughly 100,000 clones, 70% to 80% seen once, with more than 3% in the top ten. The sample taken for sequencing was PBMCs. The source is a middle-aged woman in good health and CMV-seronegative.

This rearrangement joins TRBV6-5 to TRBJ1-2; TRBD1 aligns across 7 bases. Germline assignment: CDR1 MNHEY and CDR2 SVGAGI. Trimming at V came to 5 bases and at J to 4 bases, leaving 7 bases not matched to a gene. This CDR3 has 14 amino acids. The chain's CDR3 is CASSPTGEAYGYTF. Here the CDR3 DNA reads TGTGCCAGCAGTCCTACAGGGGAGGCCTATGGCTACACCTTC.

On this clone itself: The junction does not match germline at one end; this may be a read error. The gene calls are TRBV5-6 and TRBJ2-3; possible D gene TRBD1, 6 bases. This CDR3 is 12 amino acids long. The germline gives CDR1 SGHDT, CDR2 YYEEEE. CDR3 loop: CVSSLRTVVLYF. In DNA form, the CDR3 reads TGTGTCAGCAGCTTGAGGACAGTCGTCCTGTATTTT.

The rearrangement uses TRBV10-2 and TRBJ1-1; no clear D gene. V lost 3 bases and J 1 base, leaving 9 bases between the germline ends. Per germline, CDR1 WSHSY and CDR2 SAAADI. This CDR3 spans 14 amino acids. The CDR3 region is CASSELAENTEAFF. In DNA form, the CDR3 reads TGCGCCAGCAGTGAACTGGCGGAGAACACTGAAGCTTTCTTT.

The chain carries TRBV5-5 and TRBJ2-3; possible D gene TRBD1, 5 bases. CDR3 length equals 13 residues. V lost 3 bases and J 8 bases, leaving 13 bases between the germline ends. Per the germline V gene, CDR1 is SGHKS and CDR2 is YYEKEE (reference sequence). The CDR3 DNA is TGTGCCAGCAGCTCCTGGTTAGGGGTTACGCAGTATTTT. This translates into CASSSWLGVTQYF.

The J gene is TRBJ2-1, the V gene TRBV10-1; TRBD1 aligns across 7 bases. CDR3 size: 15 residues. Trimming took 8 bases from V and 4 from J; bases not matched to a gene: 11. The germline CDR1 and CDR2 sequences are WNHNN and SYGVQD (reference sequence). The CDR3 spells CASSKAGTAYNEQFF. For the CDR3, the DNA is TGCGCCAGCTCCAAAGCCGGGACAGCTTACAATGAGCAGTTCTTC.

In this sample, this clone turned up a few times. The J gene is TRBJ2-1, the V gene TRBV9; 13 nucleotides match TRBD2. V trimming: 3 bases; J trimming: 3 bases; junction bases outside the gene matches: 3. Germline CDR1 is SGDLS and CDR2 is YYNGEE. The CDR3 is 16 amino acids. CDR3 protein: CASSEGTSGNYNEQFF. The CDR3 bases are TGTGCCAGCAGCGAAGGGACTAGCGGGAACTACAATGAGCAGTTCTTC. Full variable domain (rest looked up from reference TRBV9 and TRBJ2-1): DSGVTQTPKHLITATGQRVTLRCSPRSGDLSVYWYQQSLDQGLQFLIQYYNGEERAKGNILERFSAQQFPDLHSELNLSSLELGDSALYFCASSEGTSGNYNEQFFGPGTRLTVL.

The V gene is TRBV19, the J gene TRBJ1-1; D not certain. CDR1 is LNHDA and CDR2 is SQIVND in the germline V gene (reference sequence). The CDR3 is 12 amino acids. The ends were cut back, 5 bases at V and 11 bases at J, with 15 bases in the middle. The CDR3 DNA reads TGTGCCAGTAGTCTATACCGGACTGGGGCTTTCTTT. Translation gives CASSLYRTGAFF. The full variable domain, completed using reference TRBV19 and TRBJ1-1, is DGGITQSPKYLFRKEGQNVTLSCEQNLNHDAMYWYRQDPGQGLRLIYYSQIVNDFQKGDIAEGYSVSREKKESFPLTVTSAQKNPTAFYLCASSLYRTGAFFGQGTRLTVV.

The V and J genes are TRBV28 and TRBJ2-7; 10 positions agree with TRBD2. CDR3 size: 12 residues. Germline V gene lookup returns CDR1 MDHEN and CDR2 SYDVKM. Germline trimming cut 10 bases from V and 6 bases from J; bases unmatched to any gene: 6. For the CDR3, the DNA is TGTGCCAATATAGCGGGAGGAGGCGAGCAGTACTTC. Its protein is CANIAGGGEQYF.